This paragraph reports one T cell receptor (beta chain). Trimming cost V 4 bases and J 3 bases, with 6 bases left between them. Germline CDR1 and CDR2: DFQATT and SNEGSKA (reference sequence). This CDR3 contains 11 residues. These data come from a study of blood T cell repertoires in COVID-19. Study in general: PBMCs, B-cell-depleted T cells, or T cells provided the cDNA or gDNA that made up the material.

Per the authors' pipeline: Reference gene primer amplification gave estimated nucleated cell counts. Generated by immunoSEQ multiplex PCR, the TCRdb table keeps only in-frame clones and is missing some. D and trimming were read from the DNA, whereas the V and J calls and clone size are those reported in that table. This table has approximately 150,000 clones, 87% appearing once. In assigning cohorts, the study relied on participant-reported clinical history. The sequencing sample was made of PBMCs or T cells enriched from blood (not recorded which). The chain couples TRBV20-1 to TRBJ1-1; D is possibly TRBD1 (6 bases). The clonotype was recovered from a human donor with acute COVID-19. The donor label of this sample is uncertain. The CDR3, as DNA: TGCAGTGCTACAGGGGACACTGAAGCTTTCTTT. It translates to CSATGDTEAFF.